This T cell receptor beta chain was documented in a study of chemoradiotherapy in HPV16-positive cancers. Across the whole study: Candidate HPV-specific T-cell clones and common TCR motifs came from functional assays in a couple of HPV16-positive patients. Study observations and caveats: Non-HPV-specific T cells did not expand in tumors during treatment, whereas candidate HPV-specific clones and E7-related motifs did. For HPV16-positive patients, expanding HPV-responsive T cells associated with longer recurrence-free survival. Only a couple of HPV16-positive patients supplied the functional HPV-specificity definition.

Profiled with immunoSEQ multiplex PCR; TCRdb holds only in-frame clones, not every one. The data hold 30,000 to 40,000 clones, with 80% to 90% observed a single time. Turning to this clone: Its antigen is undetermined.

V was clipped by 6 bases and J by 0 bases, with 15 bases between them. Germline values: CDR1 SQVTM, CDR2 ANQGSEA. The CDR3 runs 14 residues. V gene TRBV29-1 combines with J gene TRBJ2-7; D is uncertain. The sequenced sample was blood, obtained from a patient who underwent chemoradiotherapy. The sequence was collected from a human donor with HPV-associated anogenital cancer. Here the CDR3 reads CSVYTTRSSYEQYF. The CDR3 nucleotides are TGCAGCGTATACACTACCAGGAGCTCCTACGAGCAGTACTTC.